Reported below is one T cell receptor beta chain. The sample comes from a study of cytomegalovirus exposure and HLA in healthy donors. Primers included in the PCR were 60 Vbeta and 13 Jbeta primers. Measured with immunoSEQ multiplex PCR; TCRdb has only the in-frame clones, and not every one. The table shows about 200,000 clones, with less than 80% occurring only once. V shed 6 bases and J shed 0 bases, with 15 bases lying between them. Germline V lookup: CDR1 SNHLY, CDR2 FYNNEI. The CDR3 spans 15 residues. The V call is TRBV2, the J call TRBJ2-7, with a tentative D call TRBD1 (6 bases). The sequence came from a woman under 40 in good health and CMV-seropositive. The sample taken for sequencing was PBMCs. CDR3 in amino acids: CASRDPTGNSYEQYF. The CDR3 DNA is TGTGCCAGCAGGGATCCGACAGGAAACTCCTACGAGCAGTACTTC.